Presented here are 27 T cell receptor beta chains from one specimen sequenced in a study of T-cell memory formation after mild COVID-19. From the 5' RACE reads, TCRdb called clonotypes with MiXCR, one entry per CDR3 protein. The sample holds hundreds of thousands of distinct CDR3 sequences, approximately 19% seen once. Sequenced: PBMCs or a T cell subset sorted from them (not recorded which). The receptor source for this set is a man between 18 and 35 years old who had mild COVID-19 (a few samples of this study predate the infection). Cell type and time point are not known.

The rearrangement links TRBV7-9 to TRBJ2-7; 7 bases match TRBD1. V lost 7 bases and J lost 4; bases outside the gene matches: 10. The CDR3 loop spans 14 amino acids. Germline V lookup: CDR1 SEHNR, CDR2 FQNEAQ (reference sequence). The CDR3 loop is CASTADRTFYEQYV. CDR3 nucleotides: TGTGCCAGCACCGCGGACAGGACCTTTTACGAGCAGTACGTC.

This clonotype was counted a few times. The genes are TRBV20-1 and TRBJ1-3; D is uncertain. This CDR3 has 13 residues. V lost 3 bases, J lost 1 base, and 7 bases lay in between. The germline gives CDR1 DFQATT, CDR2 SNEGSKA (reference sequence). CDR3 loop: CSAREGSGNTIYF. The CDR3 DNA is TGCAGTGCTAGGGAAGGGTCTGGAAACACCATATATTTT.

The chain has TRBV5-1 and TRBJ2-1, with 14 bases fitting TRBD2. The CDR3 runs to 14 residues. Trimming cost V 3 bases and J 8 bases; bases outside gene matches: 1. CDR1 SGHRS and CDR2 YFSETQ come from the germline V gene. This CDR3 reads CASSSGLAGDEQFF. The CDR3, as DNA: TGCGCCAGCAGCTCGGGACTAGCGGGAGATGAGCAGTTCTTC.

This clonotype was seen more than once but under ten times. The chain employs TRBV4-1 and TRBJ2-7, with 9 bases fitting TRBD2. Germline CDR1 MGHRA, CDR2 YSYEKL. The ends lost 4 bases at V and 2 bases at J; junction bases unmatched: 6. This CDR3 has 15 residues. In DNA form, the CDR3 reads TGCGCCAGCAGCCCCCAGCGGGGGGTTACCTACGAGCAGTACTTC. Residues: CASSPQRGVTYEQYF.

This clonotype was counted a few times. This chain connects TRBV6-5 to TRBJ2-3, with D possibly matching TRBD1 (6 bases). The CDR3 loop spans 15 amino acids. V was shortened by 5 bases and J by 2 bases, with 14 bases between the two germline ends. Germline CDR1 reads MNHEY; CDR2 reads SVGAGI. The CDR3 bases are TGTGCCAGCAGTCCCGGACAGACGGCCACAGATACGCAGTATTTT. Amino acids: CASSPGQTATDTQYF.

The table lists this clonotype with a few counts. V and J are TRBV4-2 and TRBJ1-2, with a tentative D call TRBD1 (5 bases). The CDR3 spans 16 residues. Germline assignment: CDR1 LGHNA and CDR2 YNFKEQ. The V end lost 0 bases, the J end lost 5 bases, and 16 bases lay between the germline ends. The DNA for the CDR3 is TGTGCCAGCAGCCAAGAAGAAGCCCTGGGGGGGTATGGCTACACCTTC. Residues: CASSQEEALGGYGYTF.

The sample holds one count of this clonotype. CDR3 sequence (DNA): TGTGCCAGCAGGCGAAACAGAGGCGGACAGCCCCAGCATTTT. Amino acids: CASRRNRGGQPQHF. The chain joins TRBV12-3 or TRBV12-4 to TRBJ1-5; D gene uncertain. The V end lost 6 bases, the J end lost 7 bases, and 16 bases lay between the germline ends. This CDR3 region has 14 residues.

The chain links TRBV20-1 to TRBJ2-7, with D tentatively TRBD1 (6 bases). Germline V CDR1 and CDR2: DFQATT, SNEGSKA (reference sequence). The V and J ends lost 3 bases and 0 bases respectively, with 6 bases between them. CDR3 length: 12 residues. The CDR3 bases are TGCAGTGCTAGGGGGGCCTCCTACGAGCAGTACTTC. Translating it yields CSARGASYEQYF.

This chain connects TRBV7-2 to TRBJ2-1; D uncertain. CDR1 and CDR2 (germline): SGHTA, FQGNSA. The CDR3 is 11 residues long. The germline V and J ends were trimmed by 5 bases and 10 bases, with 9 bases remaining between them. The DNA of the CDR3 is TGTGCCAGCAGCCCCCGCCCGGAGCAGTTCTTC. It encodes CASSPRPEQFF.

The chain carries TRBV12-3 or TRBV12-4 and TRBJ2-7; D is undetermined. The CDR3 length is 11 residues. V lost 3 bases to trimming and J lost 4 bases, with 4 bases between them. The CDR3 spells CASSFEYEQYF. DNA for the CDR3: TGTGCCAGCAGTTTTGAGTACGAGCAGTACTTC.

This chain joins TRBV6-2 or TRBV6-3 and TRBJ1-1, with D tentatively TRBD1 (6 bases). Germline CDR1 MNHEY, CDR2 SVGEGT. The CDR3 has 17 amino acids. Trimming stripped 5 bases from V and 6 bases from J, with 25 bases between. CDR3 region: CASSGYLGGSGLAEAFF. The CDR3 DNA sequence: TGTGCCAGCAGTGGCTATCTGGGGGGCTCTGGATTAGCTGAAGCTTTCTTT.

There are a few counts of this clonotype. J is TRBJ2-5 and V is TRBV7-2; 10 bases map to TRBD2. Per germline, CDR1 SGHTA and CDR2 FQGNSA. The CDR3 is made up of 13 amino acids. The V segment lost 1 base and the J segment 7 bases; nucleotides outside the gene matches: 0. CDR3 bases: TGTGCCAGCAGCTTAGGACTAGCGGGGACCCAGTACTTC. Its translation: CASSLGLAGTQYF.

In this sample, this clonotype turned up a few times. The V call is TRBV2, the J call TRBJ1-2, with D uncertain. Germline assignment: CDR1 SNHLY and CDR2 FYNNEI. The V gene lost 4 bases and the J gene lost 8 bases, with 11 bases spanning the gap. CDR3 size: 12 residues. As DNA, the CDR3 is TGTGCCAGCAGTGCCCCAGGAACCGGCTACACCTTC. It specifies CASSAPGTGYTF.

V is TRBV6-5 and J is TRBJ1-3; perhaps TRBD1 as D (5 bases). Germline CDR1 reads MNHEY; CDR2 reads SVGAGI. Trimming removed 4 bases at V and 6 bases at J, with 19 bases between. This CDR3 has 16 amino acids. The CDR3 DNA follows: TGTGCCAGCAGTTCACTCTTCATGGGGGGAATAAACACCATATATTTT. Encoded protein: CASSSLFMGGINTIYF.

In nucleotides, the CDR3 is TGTGCCAGCAGCTTACCAGCCTCAGGCACCGGGGAGCTGTTTTTT. Protein sequence: CASSLPASGTGELFF. This rearrangement joins TRBV7-9 to TRBJ2-2; D remains ambiguous. The CDR3 extends over 15 amino acids. Trimming cost V 2 bases and J 4 bases, with 11 bases left between them. The germline gives CDR1 SEHNR, CDR2 FQNEAQ (reference sequence). The full variable domain, its missing parts supplied by reference TRBV7-9 and TRBJ2-2, is DTGVSQNPRHKITKRGQNVTFRCDPISEHNRLYWYRQTLGQGPEFLTYFQNEAQLEKSRLLSDRFSAERPKGSFSTLEIQRTEQGDSAMYLCASSLPASGTGELFFGEGSRLTVL.

The J gene is TRBJ2-3, the V gene TRBV4-3; tentative D call: TRBD1 (6 bases). The V gene lost 0 bases and the J gene lost 2 bases, with 12 bases spanning the gap. This CDR3 region has 16 residues. Germline V gives CDR1 LGHNA, CDR2 YSLEER. The CDR3 DNA is TGCGCCAGCAGCCAAGATAGCCAGGGGTACACAGATACGCAGTATTTT. It yields the protein CASSQDSQGYTDTQYF.

This clonotype occurred a few times. The genes are TRBV9 and TRBJ2-2; no clear D gene. CDR3 length: 14 residues. Germline assignment: CDR1 SGDLS and CDR2 YYNGEE. V lost 1 base to trimming and J lost 0 bases, with 4 bases between them. DNA of the CDR3: TGTGCCAGCAGCGTACAATCGAACACCGGGGAGCTGTTTTTT. Translating gives CASSVQSNTGELFF.

This clonotype appeared once. The V call is TRBV5-1, the J call TRBJ2-7; D call uncertain. CDR1 SGHRS and CDR2 YFSETQ come from the germline V gene. This CDR3 has 15 amino acids. Trimming removed 5 bases from V and 7 bases from J, with 22 bases in between. CDR3 loop: CASRNPSEPLGEQYF. For the CDR3, the DNA is TGCGCCAGCAGGAACCCTTCGGAACCCCTAGGGGAGCAGTACTTC. Full variable domain (outside the CDR3, taken from reference TRBV5-1 and TRBJ2-7): KAGVTQTPRYLIKTRGQQVTLSCSPISGHRSVSWYQQTPGQGLQFLFEYFSETQRNKGNFPGRFSGRQFSNSRSEMNVSTLELGDSALYLCASRNPSEPLGEQYFGPGTRLTVT.

The chain combines TRBV29-1 with TRBJ2-6; D may correspond to TRBD1 or TRBD2 (5 bases each). Per the germline V gene, CDR1 is SQVTM and CDR2 is ANQGSEA. The CDR3 is 19 amino acids. V lost 3 bases and J lost 0, with 21 bases in between. The CDR3: CSVDLLDGGAFSGANVLTF. DNA for the CDR3: TGCAGCGTTGACCTGCTAGATGGGGGAGCCTTCTCTGGGGCCAACGTCCTGACTTTC.

The chain recombines TRBV6-6 with TRBJ1-6; D gene unclear. Trimming stripped 2 bases from V and 5 bases from J, with 10 bases between. The length of the CDR3 is 15 residues. Germline V gene sequence: CDR1 MNHNY, CDR2 SVGAGI (reference sequence). CDR3 in amino acids: CASSYTGKDNSPLHF. The CDR3 DNA is TGTGCCAGCAGTTACACGGGGAAGGATAATTCACCCCTCCACTTT.

The chain is built from TRBV5-1 and TRBJ1-5; no clear D. V was trimmed by 0 bases and J by 5 bases, leaving 9 bases between them. In germline, CDR1 is SGHRS, CDR2 YFSETQ. The CDR3 has 14 residues. DNA for the CDR3: TGCGCCAGCAGCTTGGGTCACAAAGATCAGCCCCAGCATTTT. Amino acids: CASSLGHKDQPQHF. The complete variable domain, with remaining parts taken from reference TRBV5-1 and TRBJ1-5, reads KAGVTQTPRYLIKTRGQQVTLSCSPISGHRSVSWYQQTPGQGLQFLFEYFSETQRNKGNFPGRFSGRQFSNSRSEMNVSTLELGDSALYLCASSLGHKDQPQHFGDGTRLSIL.

This chain joins TRBV4-3 and TRBJ1-4; possibly TRBD1 for D (6 bases). V lost 2 bases to trimming and J lost 5 bases, with 12 bases between them. Per germline, CDR1 LGHNA and CDR2 YSLEER. This CDR3 comprises 15 residues. The DNA for the CDR3 is TGCGCCAGCAGCCAAACCGGACAGTGGAATGAAAAACTGTTTTTT. Protein: CASSQTGQWNEKLFF.

The J gene is TRBJ2-7, the V gene TRBV20-1; 7 nucleotides line up with TRBD1. The trim removed 5 bases at V and 2 bases at J, leaving 3 bases unmatched. There are 12 residues in the CDR3. The V gene's germline CDR1 is DFQATT and CDR2 SNEGSKA (reference sequence). The CDR3 sequence is CSAGTETYEQYF. CDR3 sequence (DNA): TGCAGTGCTGGGACAGAAACCTACGAGCAGTACTTC.

This clonotype has more than one count but fewer than ten. V and J are TRBV10-2 and TRBJ2-7; tentative D call: TRBD2 (6 bases). Germline CDR1 WSHSY, CDR2 SAAADI. This CDR3 has 12 amino acids. Trimming pared 5 bases from V and 6 bases from J, leaving 11 bases between. CDR3 protein: CASSRGWVEQYV. The CDR3 DNA reads as TGCGCCAGCAGTCGGGGGTGGGTCGAGCAGTACGTC.

This clonotype was detected only a few times. The chain couples TRBV5-1 to TRBJ1-1; D unresolved. Looked up from germline, CDR1 is SGHRS and CDR2 is YFSETQ. The CDR3 contains 15 residues. Trimming removed 4 bases at V and 1 base at J, with 14 bases between. The CDR3 loop reads CASSSDTSGNTEAFF. The CDR3, as DNA: TGCGCCAGCAGCAGCGACACCTCCGGGAACACTGAAGCTTTCTTT.

The chain combines TRBV5-1 with TRBJ1-2; 11 bases agree with TRBD1. The trim removed 4 bases at V and 4 bases at J, leaving 6 bases unmatched. The CDR3 runs 15 residues. CDR1 is SGHRS and CDR2 is YFSETQ in the germline V gene. CDR3 loop: CASSTGTGGLYGYTF. The CDR3 DNA reads TGCGCCAGCAGCACCGGGACAGGGGGACTCTATGGCTACACCTTC.

This clonotype has more than one count but fewer than ten. This sequence joins TRBV6-6 and TRBJ2-5, with a tentative D call TRBD2 (6 bases). The germline V gene has CDR1 MNHNY and CDR2 SVGAGI (reference sequence). The CDR3 extends over 13 amino acids. V dropped 5 bases and J dropped 5 bases, with 12 bases sitting between them. The CDR3 DNA sequence: TGTGCCAGCAGTCACCCGGCGGGGGAGACCCAGTACTTC. This encodes CASSHPAGETQYF.